This is a list of T cell receptor beta chains from one sample in a study of cytomegalovirus exposure and HLA in healthy donors. Using immunoSEQ multiplex PCR, the repertoire was profiled, and TCRdb retains in-frame clones only, with some absent. The repertoire holds under 150,000 clones, with about 80% as singletons. Material: PBMCs. These receptors all come from a boy between 2 and 10 years old in good health and CMV-seronegative. The CDR3 runs from the conserved cysteine through the conserved F or W. The D gene is left open where the match is weak. A row's size may be missing; if present it is once, few, many or a size class.

clone_size	j_call	v_call	d_call	cdr3_nt	cdr3_aa
-	TRBJ1-2	TRBV29-1	-	TGCAGCGTAGGGGCGCAAGGCTACACCTTC	CSVGAQGYTF
-	TRBJ1-2	TRBV4-1	-	TGCGCCAGCAGCCAAGGAGATTGGTTTGAGGGAAAGGGCTACACCTTC	CASSQGDWFEGKGYTF
-	TRBJ1-1	TRBV9	-	TGTGCCAGCACAAGGGGGGGCGAATTCATTATGAACACTGAAGCTTTCTTT	CASTRGGEFIMNTEAFF
-	TRBJ2-7	TRBV6-5	TRBD1	TGTGCCAGCAGTCCCGGGACAGGGCCCTACGAGCAGTACTTC	CASSPGTGPYEQYF
-	TRBJ2-1	TRBV6-4	TRBD1	TGTGCCAGCAGTGAAGGACAGGGGCCCTACAATGAGCAGTTCTTC	CASSEGQGPYNEQFF
-	TRBJ1-2	TRBV2	-	TGTGCCAGCAGTGAGGGCAGGGTCTATGGCTACACCTTC	CASSEGRVYGYTF
once	TRBJ2-5	TRBV4-3	-	TGCGCCAGCAGCCAAGAGGGGGGGCCGGAAGGCGCCCAGTACTTC	CASSQEGGPEGAQYF
-	TRBJ1-2	TRBV14	-	TGTGCCAGCAGCCAAGATTTGGGGCTGGTCCGAGGAGGCTACACCTTC	CASSQDLGLVRGGYTF
-	TRBJ1-2	TRBV4-1	-	TGCGCCAGCAGGTGGACCGGACGGGAGACTAACTATGGCTACACCTTC	CASRWTGRETNYGYTF
-	TRBJ2-5	TRBV5-1	TRBD1	TGCGCCAGCAGCTCCCATGGGACAGGGTTTATAGAGACCCAGTACTTC	CASSSHGTGFIETQYF
-	TRBJ2-1	TRBV21-1	-	TGTGCCAGCACCTTGGGACTAGCGGGAGCCCACAATGAGCAGTTCTTC	CASTLGLAGAHNEQFF